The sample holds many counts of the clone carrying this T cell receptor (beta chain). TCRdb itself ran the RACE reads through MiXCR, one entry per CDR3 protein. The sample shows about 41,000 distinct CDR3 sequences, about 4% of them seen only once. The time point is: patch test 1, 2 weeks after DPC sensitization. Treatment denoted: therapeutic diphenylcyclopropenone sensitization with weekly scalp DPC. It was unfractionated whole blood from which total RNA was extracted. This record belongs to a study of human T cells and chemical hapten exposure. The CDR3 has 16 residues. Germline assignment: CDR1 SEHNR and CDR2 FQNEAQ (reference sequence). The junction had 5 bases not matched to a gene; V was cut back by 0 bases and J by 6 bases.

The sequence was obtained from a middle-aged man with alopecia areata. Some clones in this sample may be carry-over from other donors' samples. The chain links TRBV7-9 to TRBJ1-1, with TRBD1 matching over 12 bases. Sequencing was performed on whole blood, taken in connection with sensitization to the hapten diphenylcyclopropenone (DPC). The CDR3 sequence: CASSLAGGQGAAEAFF. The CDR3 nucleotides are TGTGCCAGCAGCTTAGCTGGGGGACAGGGGGCCGCTGAAGCTTTCTTT.